Listed below are T cell receptor beta chains from one sample, sequenced in a study of human T cells and chemical hapten exposure. TCRdb recomputed calls from the RACE reads with MiXCR, one row per CDR3 protein. The profile covers roughly 40,000 distinct CDR3 sequences, with about an eighth appearing a single time and under 7% taken by the ten largest. The starting material was whole blood, obtained in connection with sensitization to the hapten diphenylcyclopropenone (DPC). The receptors shown here come from a woman between 25 and 40 years old with alopecia areata. Some clones in this sample may be carry-over from other donors' samples. The CDR3 runs from the conserved cysteine through the conserved F or W.

j_call v_call cdr3_aa
TRBJ1-5 TRBV6-2/TRBV6-3 CASSYLGRAQPQHF
TRBJ2-5 TRBV3-1 CASSQEGGLGTQYF
TRBJ2-1 TRBV6-2/TRBV6-3 CASSGLADSSYNEQFF
TRBJ2-7 TRBV6-2/TRBV6-3 CASSAGSSYEQYF
TRBJ2-2 TRBV28 CAVTGTAVQLFF
TRBJ2-1 TRBV19 CASSVETSGSRSGEQFF
TRBJ1-1 TRBV12-3/TRBV12-4 CASSWALSGTEAFF
TRBJ2-6 TRBV30 CAWNPSGANVLTF
TRBJ2-7 TRBV29-1 CSVESGGPDEQYF
TRBJ2-3 TRBV11-2 CASLSEDTQYF
TRBJ2-3 TRBV20-1 CSAKTGTDTQYF
TRBJ2-7 TRBV3-1 CASSQAHYEQYF
TRBJ2-1 TRBV4-1 CASSQTGGGYNEQFF
TRBJ2-3 TRBV20-1 CSPIAGDTQYF
TRBJ1-3 TRBV7-6 CATTFGPEFSGNTIYF
TRBJ2-4 TRBV28 CASRSTNPGIRQYF
TRBJ1-5 TRBV10-2 CASSDLGRQNQPQHF
TRBJ2-7 TRBV7-2 CASSSETSGINEQYF
TRBJ2-5 TRBV12-5 CASGLVQGPPYF
TRBJ2-5 TRBV28 CASSLGLPDRETQYF
TRBJ2-7 TRBV25-1 CASSERSGLAGVYEQYF
TRBJ2-5 TRBV7-3 CASSPSHQETQYF
TRBJ1-5 TRBV20-1 CSARDRDVNQPQHF
TRBJ2-1 TRBV7-2 CASSFLMASYNEQFF
TRBJ2-7 TRBV29-1 CSALEVPYEQYF
TRBJ2-7 TRBV5-6 CASSPQGDEQYF
TRBJ1-2 TRBV7-9 CASSPLGTGASGYTF
TRBJ1-5 TRBV20-1 CSASGTGGSNSNQPQHF
TRBJ1-1 TRBV6-1 CASSEATAMNTEAFF
TRBJ2-2 TRBV28 CASRDFLRGTGELFF
TRBJ1-6 TRBV5-1 CASSLGPRLRVSPLHF
TRBJ2-7 TRBV6-2/TRBV6-3 CASTYTAGPSYEQYF
TRBJ2-1 TRBV28 CASSLRLAEMINEQFF
TRBJ2-5 TRBV5-6 CASTDYGTSTSPHKETQYF
TRBJ1-4 TRBV5-1 CASSLYGGVDEKLFF
TRBJ2-1 TRBV10-3 CAIQRGAGFNEQFF
TRBJ2-6 TRBV5-1 CASSLALYFSGANVLTF
TRBJ2-5 TRBV5-6 CASSLGFGTSGRKTQYF
TRBJ2-7 TRBV6-5 CASSGGVRYEQYF
TRBJ2-2 TRBV6-2/TRBV6-3 CASSSAGTRGAGELFF
TRBJ2-7 TRBV20-1 CSARLLQGSHYEQYF
TRBJ2-7 TRBV7-2 CASSPGGGGREQYF
TRBJ2-1 TRBV7-2 CASSTGLGLAGGNEQFF
TRBJ2-1 TRBV3-1 CASSQVLSGRALHNEQFF
TRBJ2-7 TRBV6-2/TRBV6-3 CASSYIAVSSYEQYF
TRBJ2-7 TRBV14 CASMRLGFWEQYF
TRBJ1-1 TRBV7-2 CASSLLRDTEAFF
TRBJ1-1 TRBV18 CASSPRTENTEAFF
TRBJ2-3 TRBV7-2 CASRLTGALSTDTQYF
TRBJ2-7 TRBV3-1 CASSQEGDEQYF
TRBJ2-5 TRBV9 CASSVSAF
TRBJ1-2 TRBV7-9 CASSFSGKDGYTF
TRBJ2-7 TRBV12-3/TRBV12-4 CASSFEGAPGYEQYF
TRBJ2-2 TRBV9 CASSVLRAGGELFF
TRBJ2-3 TRBV7-9 CASSLAVSTDTQYF
TRBJ2-3 TRBV11-1 CASSQSRVRDTQYF
TRBJ2-3 TRBV7-2 CASSSLAGGADTQYF
TRBJ1-1 TRBV11-2 CASSLDPSPPTEAFF
TRBJ1-3 TRBV5-1 CASSLVSSGNTIYF